These 4 T cell receptor beta chains share one sample of origin, sequenced in a study of cytomegalovirus exposure and HLA in healthy donors. The method was immunoSEQ multiplex PCR; TCRdb's version includes in-frame clones alone and lacks a portion of them. There are around 400,000 clones in the sample; roughly 89% occur only once, and roughly 0.82% lies in the top ten. The specimen was PBMCs. These receptors originate from a woman aged 18 to 35 in good health and CMV-seronegative.

The chain links TRBV4-1 to TRBJ2-1; perhaps TRBD1 as D (5 bases). The germline V gene has CDR1 MGHRA and CDR2 YSYEKL. V was pared by 0 bases and J by 8 bases, with 17 bases between. CDR3 length: 16 residues. The CDR3 region is CASSQDQGQRNDEQFF. Written as DNA, the CDR3 is TGCGCCAGCAGCCAAGATCAAGGACAAAGAAACGATGAGCAGTTCTTC.

The chain recombines TRBV4-1 with TRBJ2-7, with 8 bases matching TRBD1. Germline CDR1 MGHRA, CDR2 YSYEKL. The V segment lost 0 bases and the J segment 6 bases; nucleotides outside the gene matches: 10. The CDR3 sequence is 16 residues long. As DNA, the CDR3 is TGCGCCAGCAGCCAAGAGGGCTCAGGGGGCGGCGGCGAGCAGTACTTC. Protein: CASSQEGSGGGGEQYF.

The chain is built from TRBV28 and TRBJ2-2; tentative D call: TRBD2 (6 bases). Germline lookup yields CDR1 MDHEN and CDR2 SYDVKM. The CDR3 loop spans 14 amino acids. Trimming removed 6 bases at V and 2 bases at J, with 10 bases between. The CDR3 sequence: CASSLGGNTGELFF. Written as DNA, the CDR3 is TGTGCCAGCAGCCTGGGGGGTAACACCGGGGAGCTGTTTTTT.

The chain has TRBV7-9 and TRBJ2-5, with D possibly TRBD1 on 5 matching bases. Trimming cost V 1 base and J 0 bases, with 6 bases left between them. CDR3 length equals 14 residues. CDR1 SEHNR and CDR2 FQNEAQ come from the germline V gene (reference sequence). The CDR3 sequence: CASSLDRYQETQYF. The CDR3 coding sequence is TGTGCCAGCAGCTTAGACAGGTACCAAGAGACCCAGTACTTC.